This TCR beta chain emerged from a study of response to subunit inactivated influenza vaccine. This clonotype was detected only a few times. No antigen is known for it. Study-wide points: Authors suggested few new T cells are recruited by each seasonal influenza vaccination.

MiXCR, applied by TCRdb to the RT-PCR reads, yields one record per CDR3 protein. The sample lists 500,000 or so distinct CDR3 sequences, about 17% occurring once. Germline V CDR1 and CDR2: DFQATT, SNEGSKA (reference sequence). V lost 4 bases, J lost 5 bases, and 12 bases lay in between. The CDR3 covers 12 residues. This chain joins TRBV20-1 and TRBJ2-7; the D is unclear. This receptor was obtained from a man in his fifties or sixties who received an inactivated influenza vaccine. The sample in question was CD4+ T cells sorted from PBMCs, obtained roughly 24 months after vaccination. In DNA form, the CDR3 reads TGCAGTGCTAAAAAGGGCCCGAACGAGCAGTACTTC. Protein sequence: CSAKKGPNEQYF.